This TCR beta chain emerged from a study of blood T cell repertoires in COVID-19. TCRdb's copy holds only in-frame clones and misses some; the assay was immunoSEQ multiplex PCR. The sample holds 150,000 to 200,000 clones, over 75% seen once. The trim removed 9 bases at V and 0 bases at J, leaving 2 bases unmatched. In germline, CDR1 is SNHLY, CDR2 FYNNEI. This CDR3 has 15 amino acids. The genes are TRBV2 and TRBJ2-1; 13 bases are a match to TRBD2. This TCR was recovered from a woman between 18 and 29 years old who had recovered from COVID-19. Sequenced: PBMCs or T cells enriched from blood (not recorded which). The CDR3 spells CASTSGGDSYNEQFF. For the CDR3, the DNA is TGTGCCAGTACTAGCGGGGGGGACTCCTACAATGAGCAGTTCTTC.